This T cell receptor (beta chain) originates from a study of T-cell memory formation after mild COVID-19. Study-wide background: The TCR clusters were mostly specific to one donor.

Each CDR3 protein is one row after TCRdb ran MiXCR on the 5' RACE reads. Counted here are around 180,000 distinct CDR3 sequences, 16% occurring once; the ten biggest clones make up about 1.9%. Overall study findings and caveats: Memory cells collected pre-infection included some clones that later responded, suggesting cross-reactive memory joined. Contracting clones, day 15 to 85, had balanced CD4/CD8, and later expanders favored CD4+.

In germline, CDR1 is KGHDR, CDR2 SFDVKD. Deletions cut 9 bases from V and 1 base from J, with 6 bases between. The CDR3 covers 11 residues. Points on this clonotype: What it binds is not known.

The sample was PBMCs or a T cell subset sorted from them (not recorded which). This chain joins TRBV24-1 and TRBJ2-7, with D unresolved. The TCR comes from an adult woman who had mild COVID-19 (a few samples of this study predate the infection). Cell type and time point are not known. The CDR3: CATLQSYEQYF. The CDR3 nucleotides are TGTGCCACCCTGCAATCCTACGAGCAGTACTTC.